The 7 T cell receptor beta chains in this list originate from one sample, sequenced in a study of T cell repertoires in cytomegalovirus infection. TCRdb reprocessed the reads with MiXCR, giving one entry per CDR3 protein. The top ten clones hold under 15% of a sample with 750,000 to 900,000 distinct CDR3 sequences, almost 30% of them seen once. Antigen specificity for these receptors is unknown. The specimen was cultured CD8+ T cells from PBMCs, collected from culture after CMV antigen stimulation. These receptors came from a human donor in good health (CMV status not recorded). Some clones in this sample may be carry-over from other donors' samples.

The chain is built from TRBV9 and TRBJ1-6; D gene unclear. Germline V CDR1 and CDR2: SGDLS, YYNGEE. This CDR3 is built from 15 residues. Trimming removed 8 bases at V and 5 bases at J, with 17 bases between. The CDR3 sequence is CARGNENPNNSPLHF. For the CDR3, the DNA is TGTGCCAGGGGGAACGAGAACCCAAATAATTCACCCCTCCACTTT.

This clonotype was seen only a few times. This chain uses TRBV7-9 with TRBJ2-7; D ambiguous. V lost 5 bases to trimming and J lost 1 base, with 15 bases between them. Germline V lookup: CDR1 SEHNR, CDR2 FQNEAQ (reference sequence). CDR3 length: 15 residues. The CDR3 DNA follows: TGTGCCAGCAGCCCCGGTCCAGGTCGATCCTACGAGCAGTACTTC. It is translated as CASSPGPGRSYEQYF.

J is TRBJ1-2 and V is TRBV27; weak D call: TRBD1 (5 bases). CDR1 is MNHEY and CDR2 is SMNVEV in the germline V gene (reference sequence). V was shortened by 5 bases and J by 3 bases, with 10 bases between the two germline ends. The CDR3 sequence is 13 residues long. Written as DNA, the CDR3 is TGTGCCAGCAGTATGGGACCGCACTATGGCTACACCTTC. It translates to CASSMGPHYGYTF.

This clonotype showed up just a few times. The rearrangement uses TRBV9 and TRBJ1-2; D is uncertain. This CDR3 is built from 13 residues. The V and J ends lost 1 base and 6 bases respectively, with 10 bases between them. Germline CDR1 reads SGDLS; CDR2 reads YYNGEE. The chain's CDR3 is CASSVRADDGYTF. The DNA of the CDR3 is TGTGCCAGCAGCGTAAGGGCAGATGATGGCTACACCTTC.

V is TRBV5-5 and J is TRBJ1-1; D not certain. Germline lookup yields CDR1 SGHKS and CDR2 YYEKEE (reference sequence). This CDR3 spans 11 amino acids. With 4 bases removed from V and 8 bases from J, the gap between germline ends came to 9 bases. CDR3 nucleotide sequence: TGTGCCAGCAGCCAGCGGCTCGAAGCTTTCTTT. Translation gives CASSQRLEAFF.

J is TRBJ2-7 and V is TRBV19; TRBD2 is a possible D gene (6 bases). The CDR3 totals 14 residues. In germline, CDR1 is LNHDA, CDR2 SQIVND (reference sequence). V gave up 3 bases and J gave up 2 bases, with 11 bases separating them. The CDR3: CASSIHAGPYEQYV. DNA for the CDR3: TGTGCCAGTAGTATTCATGCGGGGCCCTACGAGCAGTACGTC.

The chain couples TRBV4-3 to TRBJ2-1; 7 bases map to TRBD2. CDR1 and CDR2 from the germline V gene are LGHNA and YSLEER. V was clipped by 5 bases and J by 6 bases; unmatched bases: 13. The CDR3 totals 16 residues. The CDR3 sequence is CASSSSTSLRFNEQFF. The CDR3 DNA reads TGCGCCAGCAGCTCCTCGACTAGCCTGCGGTTCAATGAGCAGTTCTTC.